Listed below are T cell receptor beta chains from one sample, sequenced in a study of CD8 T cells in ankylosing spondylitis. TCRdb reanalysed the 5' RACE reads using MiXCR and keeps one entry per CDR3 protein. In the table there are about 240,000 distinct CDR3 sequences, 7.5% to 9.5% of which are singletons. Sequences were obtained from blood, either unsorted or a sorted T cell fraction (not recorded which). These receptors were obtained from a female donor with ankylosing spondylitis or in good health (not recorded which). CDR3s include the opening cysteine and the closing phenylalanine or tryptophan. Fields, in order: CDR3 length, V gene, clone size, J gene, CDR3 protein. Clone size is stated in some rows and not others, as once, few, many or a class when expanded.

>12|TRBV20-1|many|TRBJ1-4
CSATPGGEELFF
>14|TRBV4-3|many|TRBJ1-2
CASSQASRSSGYTF
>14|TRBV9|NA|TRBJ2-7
CASSTTGSSYEQYF
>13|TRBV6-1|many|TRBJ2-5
CASSEGQEETQYF
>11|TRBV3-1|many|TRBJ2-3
CASSQSDTQYF
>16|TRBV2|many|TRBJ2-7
CASRGGRSGRSYEQYF
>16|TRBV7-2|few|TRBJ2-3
CASSLTSDFGTDTQYF
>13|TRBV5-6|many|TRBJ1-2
CASLIGGNYGYTF
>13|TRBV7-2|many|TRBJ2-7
CASSSLPSGEQYF
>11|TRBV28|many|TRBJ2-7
CASSFRGEQYF
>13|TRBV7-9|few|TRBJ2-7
CASRHGTQNGQYF
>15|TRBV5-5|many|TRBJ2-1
CASSPGTSAYNEQFF
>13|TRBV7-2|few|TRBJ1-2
CASSEVSAYGYTF
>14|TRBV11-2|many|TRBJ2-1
CASSQEGVGRLQFF
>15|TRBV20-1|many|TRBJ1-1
CSALPFGGLNTEAFF
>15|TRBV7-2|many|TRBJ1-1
CASSLALGRGAEAFF
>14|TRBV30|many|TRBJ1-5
CAWSLGAGNQPQHF
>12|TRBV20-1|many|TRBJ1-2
CSASDGFTGYTF
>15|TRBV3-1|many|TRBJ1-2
CASSPGQASNYGYTF
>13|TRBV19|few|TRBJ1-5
CASAPPSNQPQHF
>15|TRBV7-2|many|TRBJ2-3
CASSTSGVSTDTQYF
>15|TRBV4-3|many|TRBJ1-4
CASSPQRVGGEKLFF
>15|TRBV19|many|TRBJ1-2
CASGQPSRDHYGYTF
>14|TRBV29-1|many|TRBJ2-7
CSVEVPGSGNEQYF
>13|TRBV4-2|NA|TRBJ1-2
CASTQTGNYGYTF
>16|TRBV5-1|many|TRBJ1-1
CASSLVGTGVSDEAFF
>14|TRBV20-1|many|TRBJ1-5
CSASQGRSNQPQHF
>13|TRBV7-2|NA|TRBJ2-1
CASSLPGPYEQFF
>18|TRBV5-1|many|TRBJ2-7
CASSLGTSGLLSDYEQYF
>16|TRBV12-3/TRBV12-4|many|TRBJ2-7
CASSLAFSGSPYEQYF
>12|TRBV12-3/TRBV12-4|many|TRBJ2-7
CASSPQMAEQYF
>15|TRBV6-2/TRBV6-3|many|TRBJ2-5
CASSYGGSSQETQYF
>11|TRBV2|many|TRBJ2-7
CASSEPYEQYF
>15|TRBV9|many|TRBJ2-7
CASSPHSGAFYEQYF
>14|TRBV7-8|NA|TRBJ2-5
CASSLSQMRETQYF
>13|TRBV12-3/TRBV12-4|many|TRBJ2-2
CASSFLDNGELFF
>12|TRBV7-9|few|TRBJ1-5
CASSDSNQPQHF
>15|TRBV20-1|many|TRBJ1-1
CSPKRQGATVTEAFF
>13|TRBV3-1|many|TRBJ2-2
CASSQAGGGELFF